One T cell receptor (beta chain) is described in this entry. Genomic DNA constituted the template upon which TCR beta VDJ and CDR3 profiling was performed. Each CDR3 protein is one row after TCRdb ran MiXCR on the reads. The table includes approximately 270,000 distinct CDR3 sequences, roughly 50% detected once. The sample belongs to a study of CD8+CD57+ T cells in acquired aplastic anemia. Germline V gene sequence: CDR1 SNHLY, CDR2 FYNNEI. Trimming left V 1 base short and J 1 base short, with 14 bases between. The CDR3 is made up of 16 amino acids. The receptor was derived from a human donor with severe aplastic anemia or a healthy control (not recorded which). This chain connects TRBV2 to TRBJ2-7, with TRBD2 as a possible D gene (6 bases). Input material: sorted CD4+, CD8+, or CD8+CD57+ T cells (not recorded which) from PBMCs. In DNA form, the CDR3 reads TGTGCCAGCAGTGAAGGGGCGGGACTCGGGTCCTACGAGCAGTACTTC. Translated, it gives CASSEGAGLGSYEQYF.